This is a list of T cell receptor beta chains from one sample in a study of blood T cell repertoires in COVID-19. The repertoire was sequenced with immunoSEQ multiplex PCR; TCRdb's copy has only in-frame clones and lacks some. This repertoire shows 400,000 to 550,000 clones, 70% to 90% found once; its top ten account for approximately 2%. Sequenced: PBMCs or T cells enriched from blood (not recorded which). The origin of the receptors is a woman aged 18-29 years with acute COVID-19. CDR3s include the opening cysteine and the closing phenylalanine or tryptophan. The D gene is left open where the match is weak. For some rows the clone size is stated as once, few or many, or as a class when expanded; others skip it.

J: TRBJ1-6
D: TRBD1
size: -
V: TRBV13
CDR3: CASSHDRVLFDSPLHF
DNA: TGTGCCAGCAGCCATGACAGGGTTCTCTTCGATTCACCCCTCCACTTT

J: TRBJ1-1
D: -
size: -
V: TRBV7-9
CDR3: CASSHGRGLGMNTEAFF
DNA: TGTGCCAGCAGCCACGGACGGGGATTGGGGATGAACACTGAAGCTTTCTTT

J: TRBJ2-7
D: TRBD1
size: -
V: TRBV6-5
CDR3: CASSRDRGEQYF
DNA: TGTGCCAGCAGCCGGGACAGGGGCGAGCAGTACTTC

J: TRBJ2-3
D: TRBD2
size: -
V: TRBV4-1
CDR3: CASSPLAGRNADTQYF
DNA: TGCGCCAGCAGCCCGCTAGCGGGACGCAATGCAGATACGCAGTATTTT

J: TRBJ1-2
D: TRBD1
size: -
V: TRBV3-1/TRBV3-2
CDR3: CASSQGPGDRARGLYGYTF
DNA: TGTGCCAGCAGCCAGGGGCCGGGAGACAGGGCCAGGGGTTTGTATGGCTACACCTTC

J: TRBJ2-2
D: TRBD1
size: once
V: TRBV5-4
CDR3: CASSLPGQGDTGELFF
DNA: TGTGCCAGCAGCTTGCCGGGACAGGGGGACACCGGGGAGCTGTTTTTT

J: TRBJ1-4
D: TRBD1
size: -
V: TRBV28
CDR3: CASSTGTANEKLFF
DNA: TGTGCCAGCAGTACCGGGACAGCTAATGAAAAACTGTTTTTT

J: TRBJ2-5
D: TRBD2
size: -
V: TRBV7-8
CDR3: CASSRGGVETQYF
DNA: TGTGCCAGCAGCCGGGGGGGTGTGGAGACCCAGTACTTC

J: TRBJ1-5
D: TRBD1
size: -
V: TRBV19
CDR3: CASMGTEGGPQHF
DNA: TGTGCCAGTATGGGGACAGAGGGCGGGCCCCAGCATTTT

J: TRBJ1-6
D: TRBD1
size: once
V: TRBV28
CDR3: CASSSLLQGARSPLHF
DNA: TGTGCCAGCAGTTCTCTCTTACAGGGGGCGAGGTCACCCCTCCACTTT

J: TRBJ1-2
D: -
size: -
V: TRBV3-1/TRBV3-2
CDR3: CASSQVQGTYGYTF
DNA: TGTGCCAGCAGCCAAGTGCAGGGTACCTATGGCTACACCTTC

J: TRBJ2-3
D: TRBD2
size: -
V: TRBV19
CDR3: CASSTSGTSADTQYF
DNA: TGTGCCAGTAGTACATCCGGGACTAGCGCGGATACGCAGTATTTT

J: TRBJ1-2
D: TRBD1
size: -
V: TRBV7-9
CDR3: CASSPEGQGSYTF
DNA: TGTGCCAGCAGCCCCGAGGGACAGGGGAGTTACACCTTC

J: TRBJ2-7
D: TRBD2
size: -
V: TRBV9
CDR3: CASSVEASGAYEQYF
DNA: TGTGCCAGCAGCGTAGAGGCTAGCGGCGCCTACGAGCAGTACTTC

J: TRBJ2-2
D: -
size: -
V: TRBV9
CDR3: CASSPSGGARTGELFF
DNA: TGTGCCAGCAGCCCATCCGGAGGGGCGCGTACCGGGGAGCTGTTTTTT

J: TRBJ1-2
D: TRBD1
size: -
V: TRBV30
CDR3: CASRQGAHYGYTF
DNA: TGTGCCTCACGACAGGGGGCACACTATGGCTACACCTTC

J: TRBJ2-3
D: TRBD2
size: -
V: TRBV7-2
CDR3: CASSLRTAGGTDTQYF
DNA: TGTGCCAGCAGCTTAAGAACGGCGGGGGGGACAGATACGCAGTATTTT

J: TRBJ2-5
D: TRBD1
size: -
V: TRBV10-3
CDR3: CAISGVTGGETQYF
DNA: TGTGCCATCAGTGGCGTCACAGGGGGAGAGACCCAGTACTTC

J: TRBJ2-2
D: -
size: few
V: TRBV5-6
CDR3: CASSGAELFF
DNA: TGTGCCAGCAGCGGAGCGGAGCTGTTTTTT

J: TRBJ1-5
D: -
size: few
V: TRBV2
CDR3: CASSGGLNQPQHF
DNA: TGTGCCAGCAGTGGGGGGCTCAATCAGCCCCAGCATTTT

J: TRBJ2-7
D: -
size: -
V: TRBV7-9
CDR3: CASSTLRLGIYEQYF
DNA: TGTGCCAGCAGCACTTTGAGACTAGGTATCTACGAGCAGTACTTC

J: TRBJ2-7
D: TRBD2
size: once
V: TRBV27
CDR3: CASSSLAGVVYEQYF
DNA: TGTGCCAGCAGTTCCCTAGCGGGAGTAGTTTACGAGCAGTACTTC

J: TRBJ1-1
D: TRBD1
size: once
V: TRBV4-1
CDR3: CASSQGGITEAFF
DNA: TGCGCCAGCAGTCAGGGGGGAATTACTGAAGCTTTCTTT

J: TRBJ2-7
D: TRBD2
size: -
V: TRBV27
CDR3: CASSLISGRGQGYEQYF
DNA: TGTGCCAGCAGTTTAATTAGCGGGAGGGGCCAGGGTTACGAGCAGTACTTC

J: TRBJ2-4
D: TRBD2
size: -
V: TRBV5-1
CDR3: CASSLLAGRLAKNIQYF
DNA: TGCGCCAGCAGCTTGCTAGCGGGGCGATTAGCCAAAAACATTCAGTACTTC

J: TRBJ2-2
D: -
size: -
V: TRBV27
CDR3: CASSYRDTGELFF
DNA: TGTGCCAGCAGTTATCGGGACACCGGGGAGCTGTTTTTT

J: TRBJ2-1
D: -
size: -
V: TRBV7-8
CDR3: CASSPGYNEQFF
DNA: TGTGCCAGCAGCCCAGGATACAATGAGCAGTTCTTC

J: TRBJ2-7
D: -
size: -
V: TRBV5-5
CDR3: CASSLVGANSEQYF
DNA: TGTGCCAGCAGCTTGGTAGGGGCTAACTCCGAGCAGTACTTC

J: TRBJ1-1
D: -
size: -
V: TRBV3-1/TRBV3-2
CDR3: CASSPKAARVNTEAFF
DNA: TGTGCCAGCAGCCCTAAGGCAGCACGGGTGAACACTGAAGCTTTCTTT